These 21 T cell receptor beta chains were sequenced from one sample in a study of T cells in Graves' hyperthyroidism and ophthalmopathy. The TCR beta CDR3 regions underwent amplification using RNA transcripts as the source. First-round RT-PCR with HTBI primers amplified the TCR CDR3 region. Each CDR3 protein gets one entry after TCRdb re-called the multiplex PCR reads with MiXCR. Seen here are 400,000 to 600,000 distinct CDR3 sequences, 16% observed once, and the top ten hold 25% to 35%. Source material: blood. All receptors come from a woman younger than 45 with Graves' ophthalmopathy.

The sample holds a few counts of this clonotype. The DNA of the CDR3 is TGTGCCAGCAGCTTGGACAGCGAAGGCTATGGCTACACCTTC. Residues: CASSLDSEGYGYTF. The V and J genes are TRBV5-6 and TRBJ1-2; no reliable D call. Trimming removed 0 bases from V and 4 bases from J, with 10 bases in between. Per germline, CDR1 SGHDT and CDR2 YYEEEE. The CDR3 length is 14 residues.

This clonotype was found a few times. The genes are TRBV7-9 and TRBJ2-2, with D perhaps TRBD2 (5 bases). The CDR3 runs 15 residues. V was clipped by 5 bases and J by 7 bases, with 17 bases between them. CDR1 is SEHNR, CDR2 FQNEAQ, per germline (reference sequence). The CDR3 spells CASSQESVSGGELFF. The CDR3 DNA is TGTGCCAGCAGCCAGGAGTCGGTGAGCGGCGGGGAGCTGTTTTTT.

This clonotype was recorded a few times. The gene calls are TRBV30 and TRBJ2-6; D gene ambiguous. The CDR3 is made up of 17 amino acids. From germline, CDR1 is GTSNPN and CDR2 SVGIG (reference sequence). V dropped 0 bases and J dropped 0 bases, with 12 bases sitting between them. CDR3 sequence reads: CAWSVIWGNSGANVLTF. DNA for the CDR3: TGTGCCTGGAGTGTAATATGGGGAAACTCTGGGGCCAACGTCCTGACTTTC. Looking up the rest from reference TRBV30 and TRBJ2-6 gives the full variable domain: SQTIHQWPATLVQPVGSPLSLECTVEGTSNPNLYWYRQAAGRGLQLLFYSVGIGQISSEVPQNLSASRPQDRQFILSSKKLLLSDSGFYLCAWSVIWGNSGANVLTFGAGSRLTVL.

Ten or more counts support this clonotype. The CDR3 loop is CASSLIYEQYF. CDR3 sequence (DNA): TGTGCCAGCAGTCTCATTTACGAGCAGTACTTC. This sequence joins TRBV7-2 and TRBJ2-7; D gene uncertain. CDR1 and CDR2 (germline): SGHTA, FQGNSA. The V gene lost 6 bases and the J gene lost 4 bases, with 7 bases spanning the gap. This CDR3 contains 11 residues.

V and J are TRBV6-1 and TRBJ2-7, with TRBD1 matching over 8 bases. V shed 3 bases, J shed 3 bases, and the junction held 7 bases outside the gene matches. Per the germline V gene, CDR1 is MNHNS and CDR2 is SASEGT. CDR3 length: 15 residues. The CDR3 loop reads CASSDLQGGDYEQYF. The CDR3 coding sequence is TGTGCCAGCAGTGATTTACAGGGGGGAGACTACGAGCAGTACTTC.

The gene calls are TRBV4-2 and TRBJ2-3, with D perhaps matching TRBD1 or TRBD2 (5 bases each). From germline, CDR1 is LGHNA and CDR2 YNFKEQ. The CDR3 spans 17 residues. The V and J ends lost 0 bases and 4 bases respectively, with 17 bases between them. The CDR3 protein is CASSQDADSFGADTQYF. CDR3 nucleotides: TGTGCCAGCAGCCAAGACGCCGACAGCTTCGGGGCAGATACGCAGTATTTT.

The chain has TRBV25-1 and TRBJ2-7; 11 bases agree with TRBD2. CDR1 is MGHDK and CDR2 is SYGVNS in the germline V gene. The CDR3 is made up of 15 amino acids. The junction had 4 bases not matched to a gene; V was cut back by 4 bases and J by 2 bases. The CDR3, as DNA: TGTGCCAGCAGTGGGTTAGCGGGAGGGGCCTACGAGCAGTACTTC. The encoded protein is CASSGLAGGAYEQYF.

Remarks on this clonotype: A much larger clone sits a single nucleotide away, making a read error possible. The chain is built from TRBV6-2 or TRBV6-3 and TRBJ2-7, with D perhaps matching TRBD1 or TRBD2 (5 bases each). CDR1 MNHEY and CDR2 SVGEGT come from the germline V gene. This CDR3 has 14 residues. The V end was cut by 2 bases, the J end by 9 bases, with 17 bases between. The DNA of the CDR3 is TGTGCCAGCAGTTACGGGGGACGGGGTGGGAGGCAGTACTTC. It translates to CASSYGGRGGRQYF.

There are many counts of this clonotype. V gene TRBV5-1 combines with J gene TRBJ1-2; 7 nucleotides align to TRBD1. CDR3 length equals 15 residues. V lost 4 bases to trimming and J lost 2 bases; unmatched junction nucleotides: 8. Germline V gene lookup returns CDR1 SGHRS and CDR2 YFSETQ. CDR3 loop: CASSDNPQGNYGYTF. Written as DNA, the CDR3 is TGCGCCAGCAGCGACAACCCACAGGGGAACTATGGCTACACCTTC.

The CDR3 protein is CSATGNSLDSYNEQFF. For the CDR3, the DNA is TGCAGTGCTACCGGGAACTCCCTCGACTCCTACAATGAGCAGTTCTTC. The chain uses TRBV20-1 and TRBJ2-1; maybe TRBD2 (5 bases). V was cut by 4 bases and J by 0 bases, with 16 bases left in between. The length of the CDR3 is 16 residues. The germline gives CDR1 DFQATT, CDR2 SNEGSKA (reference sequence).

This clonotype was detected ten times or more. V and J are TRBV28 and TRBJ1-1; D unresolved. Trimming left V 7 bases short and J 0 bases short, with 12 bases between. The CDR3 covers 14 residues. Germline V gene lookup returns CDR1 MDHEN and CDR2 SYDVKM. CDR3 coding DNA: TGTGCCAGCACCCTGACGCTAATGAACACTGAAGCTTTCTTT. Residues: CASTLTLMNTEAFF.

This clonotype was found a few times. This sequence joins TRBV28 and TRBJ2-2; D gene uncertain. CDR3 length: 13 residues. V was pared by 3 bases and J by 6 bases, with 8 bases between. CDR1 and CDR2 from the germline V gene are MDHEN and SYDVKM. Here the CDR3 reads CASSLSVPGELFF. CDR3 nucleotide sequence: TGTGCCAGCAGTTTGTCGGTCCCCGGGGAGCTGTTTTTT.

The rearrangement links TRBV5-1 to TRBJ2-1; 9 bases match TRBD2. Germline V gene data show CDR1 as SGHRS and CDR2 as YFSETQ. This CDR3 region has 16 residues. The J segment lost 10 bases and the V segment lost 0 bases, leaving 11 bases of the junction unmatched. The CDR3 DNA follows: TGCGCCAGCAGCTTGGCCGGTAGCGGGAGAATGCGGGAGCAGTTCTTC. Protein: CASSLAGSGRMREQFF. The full variable domain, rest sourced from reference TRBV5-1 and TRBJ2-1, is KAGVTQTPRYLIKTRGQQVTLSCSPISGHRSVSWYQQTPGQGLQFLFEYFSETQRNKGNFPGRFSGRQFSNSRSEMNVSTLELGDSALYLCASSLAGSGRMREQFFGPGTRLTVL.

This clonotype was counted once. This sequence joins TRBV27 and TRBJ2-2; TRBD1 or TRBD2 may be the D gene (7 bases each). Trimming removed 6 bases from V and 4 bases from J, with 21 bases in between. Germline loops: CDR1 MNHEY, CDR2 SMNVEV (reference sequence). The CDR3 contains 17 residues. The CDR3 is CASSLRGGGGSTGELFF. In DNA, the CDR3 is TGTGCCAGCAGCCTCAGGGGGGGAGGAGGCAGCACCGGGGAGCTGTTTTTT.

In regard to this clonotype: Likely a read error: the CDR3 ends without its conserved phenylalanine or tryptophan. This chain uses TRBV27 with TRBJ2-7; no firm D call. The V and J ends lost 3 bases and 2 bases respectively, with 8 bases between them. Germline CDR1 reads MNHEY; CDR2 reads SMNVEV (reference sequence). This CDR3 is built from 13 residues. In DNA, the CDR3 is TGTGCCAGCAGTTTGTCCAAAACCTACGAGCAGTACATC. Translated: CASSLSKTYEQYI.

V is TRBV10-3 and J is TRBJ2-7, with D perhaps being TRBD1 or TRBD2 (5 bases each). V was clipped by 4 bases and J by 0 bases, with 19 bases between them. Germline CDR1 is ENHRY and CDR2 is SYGVKD. The CDR3 loop spans 17 amino acids. CDR3 bases: TGTGCCATCAGTGGCCGGGACGGTAGCCTCTTCTCCTACGAGCAGTACTTC. Residues: CAISGRDGSLFSYEQYF.

Of note for this clonotype: Germline is not matched at one junction end, which may reflect a read error. The chain couples TRBV20-1 to TRBJ2-7, with 9 bases that match TRBD2. The CDR3 sequence is 13 residues long. CDR1 and CDR2 from the germline V gene are DFQATT and SNEGSKA (reference sequence). For the CDR3, the DNA is TGCAATGCTTTAGCGGGAGAGTCCTACGAGCAGTACTTC. Protein product: CNALAGESYEQYF.

This clonotype was recorded at least ten times. The rearrangement joins TRBV4-2 to TRBJ2-5; D not resolved. V shed 0 bases and J shed 4 bases, with 12 bases lying between them. The CDR3 extends over 15 amino acids. CDR1 is LGHNA, CDR2 YNFKEQ, per germline. Here the CDR3 reads CASSQDSSRPETQYF. The CDR3 nucleotides read TGTGCCAGCAGCCAAGATTCCTCGAGGCCAGAGACCCAGTACTTC.

The chain has TRBV7-3 and TRBJ2-3, with TRBD2 matching over 13 bases. Germline CDR1 reads SGHTA; CDR2 reads FQGTGA. The CDR3 has 18 residues. V shed 2 bases, J shed 8 bases, and the junction held 13 bases outside the gene matches. DNA of the CDR3: TGTGCCAGCAGCTTAGATTTGGGACTAGCGGGAATGGAGGGTACGCAGTATTTT. Protein product: CASSLDLGLAGMEGTQYF.

Concerning this clonotype: Since a much larger clone is just one base distant, this may be a read error. The CDR3 bases are TGTGCCAGCAGCGGTAGTGGTGGCTACACCTTC. Residues: CASSGSGGYTF. The chain is built from TRBV14 and TRBJ1-2; D call uncertain. Germline V gene data show CDR1 as SGHDN and CDR2 as FVKESK. This CDR3 contains 11 residues. V was trimmed by 5 bases and J by 7 bases, leaving 8 bases between them.

The sample holds many counts of this clonotype. The V gene is TRBV7-8, the J gene TRBJ2-5; D possibly uses TRBD1 or TRBD2 (5 bases each). V gave up 5 bases and J gave up 3 bases, with 13 bases separating them. The CDR3 is 14 residues long. Germline-derived CDR1 and CDR2 are SGHVS and FQNEAQ. CDR3 sequence (DNA): TGTGCCAGCAGCCCCGGGACCATAAAAGAGACCCAGTACTTC. Translated: CASSPGTIKETQYF.